The clone carrying this T cell receptor (beta chain) was seen a handful of times. Its antigen is as yet unknown. Researchers used 5'RACE with constant-segment primers to make TCR alpha and TCR beta cDNA libraries that carry sample barcodes and UMIs. TCRdb reanalysed the 5' RACE reads using MiXCR and keeps one entry per CDR3 protein. The profile covers about half a million distinct CDR3 sequences, with about 20% appearing a single time and roughly an eighth taken by the ten largest. The source of the sample is a study of T-cell memory formation after mild COVID-19. The study's findings and limits: The authors left the SARS-CoV-2 specificity of second-wave clones peaking on day 37 unconfirmed. CD8+ contracting clones occupied EMRA, while CD4+ ones occupied mainly CM and EM.

The TCR comes from an adult woman who had mild COVID-19 (a few samples of this study predate the infection). Cell type and time point are not known. The sequencing sample was made of PBMCs or a T cell subset sorted from them (not recorded which).

This chain's CDR3 is CASSLVATSDTGELFF. In DNA, the CDR3 is TGTGCCAGCAGCTTAGTTGCGACTAGCGACACCGGGGAGCTGTTTTTT. The chain combines TRBV7-6 with TRBJ2-2; 8 positions match TRBD2. Losses at the gene ends were 1 base for V and 3 bases for J; bases not matched to a gene: 4. Germline V lookup: CDR1 SGHVS, CDR2 FNYEAQ. This CDR3 spans 16 amino acids.